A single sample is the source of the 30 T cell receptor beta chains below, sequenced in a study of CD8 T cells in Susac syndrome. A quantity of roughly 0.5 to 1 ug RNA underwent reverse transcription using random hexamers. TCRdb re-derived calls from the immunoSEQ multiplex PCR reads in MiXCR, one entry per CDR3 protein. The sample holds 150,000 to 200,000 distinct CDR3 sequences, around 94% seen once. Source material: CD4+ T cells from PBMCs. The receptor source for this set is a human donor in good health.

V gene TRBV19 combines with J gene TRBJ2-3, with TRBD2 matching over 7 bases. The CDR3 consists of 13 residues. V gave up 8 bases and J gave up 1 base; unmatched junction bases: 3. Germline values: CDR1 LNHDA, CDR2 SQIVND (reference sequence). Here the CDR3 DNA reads TGTGCCAGTGGGGCGGGGGGCACAGATACGCAGTATTTT. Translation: CASGAGGTDTQYF.

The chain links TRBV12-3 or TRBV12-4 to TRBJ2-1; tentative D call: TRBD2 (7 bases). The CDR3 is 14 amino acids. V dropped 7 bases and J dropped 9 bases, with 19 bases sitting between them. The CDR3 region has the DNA TGTGCCAGCACCCTTGGGGGGGCTTGGGGTGAGCAGTTCTTC. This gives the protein CASTLGGAWGEQFF.

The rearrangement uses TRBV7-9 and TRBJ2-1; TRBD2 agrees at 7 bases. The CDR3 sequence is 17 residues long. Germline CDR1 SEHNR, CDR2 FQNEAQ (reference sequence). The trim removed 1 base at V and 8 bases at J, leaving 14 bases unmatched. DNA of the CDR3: TGTGCCAGCAGCTTAGAGCCCCTCGGGGAGGGGAGCCATGAGCAGTTCTTC. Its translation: CASSLEPLGEGSHEQFF.

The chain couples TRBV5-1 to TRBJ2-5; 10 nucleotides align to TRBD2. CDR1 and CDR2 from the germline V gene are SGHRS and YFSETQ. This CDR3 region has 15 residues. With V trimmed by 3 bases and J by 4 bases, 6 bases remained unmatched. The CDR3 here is CASSSAGGIPETQYF. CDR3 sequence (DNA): TGCGCCAGCAGCTCAGCGGGGGGGATCCCAGAGACCCAGTACTTC.

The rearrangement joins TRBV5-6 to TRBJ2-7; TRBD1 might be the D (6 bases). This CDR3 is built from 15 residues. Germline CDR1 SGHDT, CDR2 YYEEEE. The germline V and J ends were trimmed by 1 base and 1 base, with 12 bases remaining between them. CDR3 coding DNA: TGTGCCAGCAGCTTGAGCTTTGGACAGTCCTACGAGCAGTACTTC. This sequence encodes CASSLSFGQSYEQYF.

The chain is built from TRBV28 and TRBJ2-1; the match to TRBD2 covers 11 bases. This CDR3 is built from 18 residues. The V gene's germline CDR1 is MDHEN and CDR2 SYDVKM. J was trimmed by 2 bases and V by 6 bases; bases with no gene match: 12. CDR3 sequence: CASRQETGTSGPYNEQFF. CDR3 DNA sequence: TGTGCCAGCAGGCAAGAAACCGGGACTAGCGGTCCCTACAATGAGCAGTTCTTC.

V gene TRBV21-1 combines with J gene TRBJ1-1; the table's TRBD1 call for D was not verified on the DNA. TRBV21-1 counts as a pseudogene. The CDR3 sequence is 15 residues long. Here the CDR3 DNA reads TGTGCCAGCAGCCCGCAACCGCCGGGGGACACTGAAGCTTTCTTT. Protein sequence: CASSPQPPGDTEAFF.

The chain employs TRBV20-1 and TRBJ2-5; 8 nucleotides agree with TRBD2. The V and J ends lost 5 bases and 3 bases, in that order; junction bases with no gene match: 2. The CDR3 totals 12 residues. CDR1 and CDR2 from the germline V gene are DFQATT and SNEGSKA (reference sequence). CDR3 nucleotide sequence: TGCAGTGCTGTAGCGGGGAAAGAGACCCAGTACTTC. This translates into CSAVAGKETQYF.

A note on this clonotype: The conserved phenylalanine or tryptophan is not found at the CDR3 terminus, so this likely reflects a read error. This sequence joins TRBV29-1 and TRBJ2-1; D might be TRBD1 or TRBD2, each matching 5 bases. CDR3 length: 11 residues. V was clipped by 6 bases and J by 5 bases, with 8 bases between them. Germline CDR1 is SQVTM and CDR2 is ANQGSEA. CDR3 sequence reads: CSVRDHNEQFS. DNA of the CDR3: TGCAGCGTCAGGGACCACAATGAGCAGTTCTCC.

The CDR3 reads CASSHPLNRGADTQYF. DNA for the CDR3: TGTGCCAGCAGCCACCCCCTAAATCGGGGGGCAGATACGCAGTATTTT. The gene calls are TRBV3-1 and TRBJ2-3; 7 positions agree with TRBD2. The CDR3 covers 16 residues. After removal of 3 bases from V and 4 bases from J, the junction contained 10 bases not matched to a gene. Germline-derived CDR1 and CDR2 are LGHDT and YNNKEL (reference sequence).

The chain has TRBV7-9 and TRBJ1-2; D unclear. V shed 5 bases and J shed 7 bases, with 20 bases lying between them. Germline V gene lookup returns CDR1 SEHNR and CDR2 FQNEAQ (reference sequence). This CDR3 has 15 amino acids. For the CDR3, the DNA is TGTGCCAGCAGCCAAATCGGCAATCGGGGAAGTGGCTACACCTTC. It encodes CASSQIGNRGSGYTF.

The DNA for the CDR3 is TGTGCCAGCAGTTTACTGACTAGCGGGGGCAATGAGCAGTTCTTC. Its translation is CASSLLTSGGNEQFF. This chain uses TRBV12-3 or TRBV12-4 with TRBJ2-1, with 12 bases identical to TRBD2. V shed 2 bases, J shed 6 bases, and the junction held 2 bases outside the gene matches. The CDR3 extends over 15 amino acids.

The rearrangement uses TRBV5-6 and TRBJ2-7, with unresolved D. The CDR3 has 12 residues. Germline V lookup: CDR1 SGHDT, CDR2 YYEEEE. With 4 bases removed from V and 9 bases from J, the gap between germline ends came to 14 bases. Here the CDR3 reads CASSGARTGQYF. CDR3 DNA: TGTGCCAGCAGCGGAGCCCGGACGGGGCAGTACTTC.

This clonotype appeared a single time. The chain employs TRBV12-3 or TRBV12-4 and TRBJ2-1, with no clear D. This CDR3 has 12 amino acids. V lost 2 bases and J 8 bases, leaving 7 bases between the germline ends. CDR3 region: CASSLYPHEQFF. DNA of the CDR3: TGTGCCAGCAGTTTATACCCCCATGAGCAGTTCTTC.

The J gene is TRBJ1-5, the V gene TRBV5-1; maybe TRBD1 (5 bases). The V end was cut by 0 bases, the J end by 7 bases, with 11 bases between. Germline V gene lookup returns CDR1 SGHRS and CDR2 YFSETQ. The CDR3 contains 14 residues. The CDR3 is CASSLEVRDQPQHF. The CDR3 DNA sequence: TGCGCCAGCAGCTTGGAGGTCAGGGACCAGCCCCAGCATTTT.

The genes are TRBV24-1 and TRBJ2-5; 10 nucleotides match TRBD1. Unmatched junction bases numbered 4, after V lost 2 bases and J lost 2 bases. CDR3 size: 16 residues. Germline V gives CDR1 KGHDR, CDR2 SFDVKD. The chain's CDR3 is CATSDYPGQGQETQYF. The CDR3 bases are TGTGCCACCAGTGATTATCCGGGACAGGGGCAAGAGACCCAGTACTTC.

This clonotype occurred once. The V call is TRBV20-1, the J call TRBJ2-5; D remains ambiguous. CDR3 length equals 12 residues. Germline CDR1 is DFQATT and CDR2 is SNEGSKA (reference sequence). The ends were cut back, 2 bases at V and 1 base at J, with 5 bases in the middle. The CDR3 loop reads CSARRIQETQYF. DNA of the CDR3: TGCAGTGCTAGAAGAATCCAAGAGACCCAGTACTTC.

DNA for the CDR3: TGCAGCGTACGGGACAGCTCCTACGAGCAGTACTTC. It translates to CSVRDSSYEQYF. The rearrangement uses TRBV29-1 and TRBJ2-7; 7 bases fit TRBD1. CDR3 length equals 12 residues. Germline V gene data show CDR1 as SQVTM and CDR2 as ANQGSEA. The V and J ends lost 6 bases and 0 bases, in that order; junction bases with no gene match: 2.

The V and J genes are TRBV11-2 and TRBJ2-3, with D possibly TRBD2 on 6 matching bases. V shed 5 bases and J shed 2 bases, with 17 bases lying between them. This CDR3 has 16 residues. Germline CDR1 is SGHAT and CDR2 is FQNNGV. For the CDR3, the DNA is TGTGCCAGCAGCCCTAGCCCCTGGGGGGACACAGATACGCAGTATTTT. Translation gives CASSPSPWGDTDTQYF. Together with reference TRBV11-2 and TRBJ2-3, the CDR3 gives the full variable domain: EAGVAQSPRYKIIEKRQSVAFWCNPISGHATLYWYQQILGQGPKLLIQFQNNGVVDDSQLPKDRFSAERLKGVDSTLKIQPAKLEDSAVYLCASSPSPWGDTDTQYFGPGTRLTVL.

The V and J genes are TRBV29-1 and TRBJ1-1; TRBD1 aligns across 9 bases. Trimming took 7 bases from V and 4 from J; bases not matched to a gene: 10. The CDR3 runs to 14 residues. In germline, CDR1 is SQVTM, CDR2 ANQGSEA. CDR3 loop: CSAKKSTGGTEAFF. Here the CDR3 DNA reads TGCAGCGCCAAAAAATCGACAGGGGGCACTGAAGCTTTCTTT.

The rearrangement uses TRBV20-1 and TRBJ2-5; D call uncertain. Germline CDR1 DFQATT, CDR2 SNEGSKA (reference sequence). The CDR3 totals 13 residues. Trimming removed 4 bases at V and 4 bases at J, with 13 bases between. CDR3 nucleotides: TGCAGTGCTAATTTGAAGGCCCGAGAGACCCAGTACTTC. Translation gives CSANLKARETQYF.

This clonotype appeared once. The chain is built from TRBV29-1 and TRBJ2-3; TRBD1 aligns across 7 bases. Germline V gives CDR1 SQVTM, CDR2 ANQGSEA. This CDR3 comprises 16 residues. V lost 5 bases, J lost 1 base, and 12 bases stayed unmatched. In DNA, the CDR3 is TGCAGCGTTACCCTCCGGGACAGCGACCGCACAGATACGCAGTATTTT. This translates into CSVTLRDSDRTDTQYF.

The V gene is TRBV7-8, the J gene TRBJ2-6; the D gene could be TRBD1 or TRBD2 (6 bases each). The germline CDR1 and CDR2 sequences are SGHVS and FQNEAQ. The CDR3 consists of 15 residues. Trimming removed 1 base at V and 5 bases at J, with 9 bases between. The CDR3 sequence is CASSLGGARANVLTF. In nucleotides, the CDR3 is TGTGCCAGCAGCTTAGGGGGGGCCCGGGCCAACGTCCTGACTTTC.

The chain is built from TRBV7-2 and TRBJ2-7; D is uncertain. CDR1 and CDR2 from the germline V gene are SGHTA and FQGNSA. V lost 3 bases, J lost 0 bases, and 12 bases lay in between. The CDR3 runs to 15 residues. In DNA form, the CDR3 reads TGTGCCAGCAGCTTCCGGCTTGGGTCCTCCTACGAGCAGTACTTC. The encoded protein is CASSFRLGSSYEQYF.

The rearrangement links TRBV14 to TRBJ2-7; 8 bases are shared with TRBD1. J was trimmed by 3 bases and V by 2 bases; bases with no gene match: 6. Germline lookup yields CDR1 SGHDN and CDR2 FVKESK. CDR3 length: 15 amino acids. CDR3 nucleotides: TGTGCCAGCAGCCAACTGGGACAGGATTACTACGAGCAGTACTTC. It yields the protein CASSQLGQDYYEQYF. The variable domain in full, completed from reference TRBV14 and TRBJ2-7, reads EAGVTQFPSHSVIEKGQTVTLRCDPISGHDNLYWYRRVMGKEIKFLLHFVKESKQDESGMPNNRFLAERTGGTYSTLKVQPAELEDSGVYFCASSQLGQDYYEQYFGPGTRLTVT.

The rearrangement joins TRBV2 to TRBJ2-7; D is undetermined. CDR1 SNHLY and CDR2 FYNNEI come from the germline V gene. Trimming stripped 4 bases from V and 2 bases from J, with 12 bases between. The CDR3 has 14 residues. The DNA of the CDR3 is TGTGCCAGCAGTGCTGAGACTCGCACCTACGAGCAGTACTTC. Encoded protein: CASSAETRTYEQYF.

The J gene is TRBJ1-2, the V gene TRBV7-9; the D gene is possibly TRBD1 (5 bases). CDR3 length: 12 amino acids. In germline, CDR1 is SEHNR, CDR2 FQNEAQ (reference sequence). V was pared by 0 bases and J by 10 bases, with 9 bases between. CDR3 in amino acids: CASSLAGTHYTF. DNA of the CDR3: TGTGCCAGCAGCTTAGCAGGGACCCACTACACCTTC.

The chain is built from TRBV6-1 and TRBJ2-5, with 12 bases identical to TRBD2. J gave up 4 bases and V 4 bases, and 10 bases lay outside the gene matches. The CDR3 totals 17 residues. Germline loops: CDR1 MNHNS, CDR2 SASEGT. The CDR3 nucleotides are TGTGCCAGCAGTGCGAGAAGTATGGGACTAGCGGGAGAGACCCAGTACTTC. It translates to CASSARSMGLAGETQYF.

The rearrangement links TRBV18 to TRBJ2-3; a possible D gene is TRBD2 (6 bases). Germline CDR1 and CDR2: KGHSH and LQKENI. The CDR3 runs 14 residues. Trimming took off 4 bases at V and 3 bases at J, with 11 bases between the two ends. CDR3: CASSRRGWTDTQYF. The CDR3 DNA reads TGTGCCAGCTCACGGCGGGGATGGACAGATACGCAGTATTTT. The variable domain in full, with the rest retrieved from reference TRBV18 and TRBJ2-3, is NAGVMQNPRHLVRRRGQEARLRCSPMKGHSHVYWYRQLPEEGLKFMVYLQKENIIDESGMPKERFSAEFPKEGPSILRIQQVVRGDSAAYFCASSRRGWTDTQYFGPGTRLTVL.

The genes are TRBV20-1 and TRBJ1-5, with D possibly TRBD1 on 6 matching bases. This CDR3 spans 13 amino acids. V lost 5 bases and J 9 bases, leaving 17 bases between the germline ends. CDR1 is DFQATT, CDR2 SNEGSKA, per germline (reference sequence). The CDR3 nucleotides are TGCAGTGCTCCCGACAGGCCCGGGGGGCCCCAGCATTTT. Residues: CSAPDRPGGPQHF.